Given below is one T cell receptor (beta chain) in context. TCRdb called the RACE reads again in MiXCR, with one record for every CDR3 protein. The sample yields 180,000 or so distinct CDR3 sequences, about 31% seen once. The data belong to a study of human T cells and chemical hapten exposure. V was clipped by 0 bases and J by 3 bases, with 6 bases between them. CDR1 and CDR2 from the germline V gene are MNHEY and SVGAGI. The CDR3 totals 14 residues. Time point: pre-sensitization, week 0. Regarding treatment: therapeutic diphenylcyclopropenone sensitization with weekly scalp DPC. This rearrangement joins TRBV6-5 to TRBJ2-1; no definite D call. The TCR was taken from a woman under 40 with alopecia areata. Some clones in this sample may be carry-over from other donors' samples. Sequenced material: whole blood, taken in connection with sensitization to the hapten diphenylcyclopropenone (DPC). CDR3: CASSYSRFYNEQFF. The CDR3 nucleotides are TGTGCCAGCAGTTACTCTCGGTTCTACAATGAGCAGTTCTTC.